Listed below are T cell receptor beta chains from one sample, sequenced in a study of regulatory T cells in long-lasting Graves disease. Using its own MiXCR run on the multiplex PCR reads, TCRdb lists one record per CDR3 protein. Of over 250,000 distinct CDR3 sequences in the sample, 22% are singletons; the top ten hold more than 55%. The sample was peripheral blood mononuclear cells (PBMCs), taken when the disease was refractory, from a patient treated with antithyroid drugs. The receptors were gathered from a female donor with Graves disease. The CDR3 runs from the conserved cysteine through the conserved F or W. Each record gives: CDR3 protein, CDR3 DNA, clone size, D gene, V gene, J gene. A D gene is named only where the DNA matches it firmly. Some rows have no size entry. The others give once, few or many, or a class for an expanded clone.

CDR3aa: CASSYDPGGYTEAFF
CDR3nt: TGTGCCAGCAGTTACGACCCAGGGGGCTACACTGAAGCTTTCTTT
abundance: many
d_gene: TRBD1
v_gene: TRBV6-5
j_gene: TRBJ1-1

CDR3aa: CASSLGASLVEQFF
CDR3nt: TGCGCCAGCAGCTTGGGGGCCTCGCTAGTTGAGCAGTTCTTC
abundance: -
d_gene: -
v_gene: TRBV5-1
j_gene: TRBJ2-1

CDR3aa: CAARGPSISDEQYF
CDR3nt: TGTGCCGCCCGCGGCCCGAGTATTTCGGACGAGCAGTACTTC
abundance: few
d_gene: -
v_gene: TRBV25-1
j_gene: TRBJ2-7

CDR3aa: CASSLGQQENQPQHF
CDR3nt: TGTGCCAGCAGCTTAGGCCAGCAAGAAAATCAGCCCCAGCATTTT
abundance: many
d_gene: -
v_gene: TRBV11-2
j_gene: TRBJ1-5

CDR3aa: CASSVRQGGNTIYF
CDR3nt: TGTGCCAGCAGTGTTCGACAGGGCGGAAACACCATATATTTT
abundance: few
d_gene: TRBD1
v_gene: TRBV6-2/TRBV6-3
j_gene: TRBJ1-3

CDR3aa: CSASEGWETQYF
CDR3nt: TGCAGTGCTAGTGAGGGTTGGGAGACCCAGTACTTC
abundance: few
d_gene: -
v_gene: TRBV20-1
j_gene: TRBJ2-5

CDR3aa: CASSQGQGAYEQYF
CDR3nt: TGTGCCAGCAGCCAGGGACAGGGGGCCTACGAGCAGTACTTC
abundance: many
d_gene: TRBD1
v_gene: TRBV12-3/TRBV12-4
j_gene: TRBJ2-7

CDR3aa: CAWNRANTGELFF
CDR3nt: TGTGCCTGGAACAGGGCGAACACCGGGGAGCTGTTTTTT
abundance: few
d_gene: -
v_gene: TRBV30
j_gene: TRBJ2-2

CDR3aa: CASSTIKTGTQETQYF
CDR3nt: TGTGCCAGCAGTACCATCAAGACAGGGACTCAAGAGACCCAGTACTTC
abundance: -
d_gene: -
v_gene: TRBV12-3/TRBV12-4
j_gene: TRBJ2-5

CDR3aa: CASGPPVAGQETQYF
CDR3nt: TGTGCCAGCGGCCCACCGGTAGCGGGCCAAGAGACCCAGTACTTC
abundance: many
d_gene: TRBD2
v_gene: TRBV5-6
j_gene: TRBJ2-5

CDR3aa: CASGTDLRWEQYF
CDR3nt: TGTGCCAGTGGGACTGACTTGAGGTGGGAGCAGTACTTC
abundance: -
d_gene: -
v_gene: TRBV6-2/TRBV6-3
j_gene: TRBJ2-7

CDR3aa: CASRLQTGPGPYYEQYF
CDR3nt: TGTGCCAGCAGGCTCCAGACGGGCCCAGGCCCCTACTACGAGCAGTACTTC
abundance: many
d_gene: -
v_gene: TRBV6-4
j_gene: TRBJ2-7